This TCR beta chain was found in a study of cytotoxic CD8 clonotypes in ibrutinib-treated CLL. In the study overall: Responses: some 25 partial, 2 complete; after median roughly 5.5 years, about 15 stayed remitted, approximately twelve progressed. Study results and caveats: Baseline levels were approached again at progression, after clonality had risen at ibrutinib response.

Worth noting for this clone: Its antigen is unknown.

Generated by immunoSEQ multiplex PCR, the TCRdb table keeps only in-frame clones and is missing some. The sample has over 250,000 clones, more than 70% seen once; the top ten hold about 5.3%. The CDR3 loop spans 17 amino acids. Germline V gene lookup returns CDR1 MGHRA and CDR2 YSYEKL. With V trimmed by 1 base and J by 0 bases, 3 bases remained unmatched. This TCR derives from a human donor with chronic lymphocytic leukemia. Sequenced here: PBMCs, sampled at disease progression, from a patient treated with ibrutinib. This rearrangement joins TRBV4-1 to TRBJ2-5, with 12 nucleotides matching TRBD2. CDR3 sequence (DNA): TGCGCCAGCAGCCAAGGTCGGACTAGCGGGGACCAAGAGACCCAGTACTTC. Encoded protein: CASSQGRTSGDQETQYF.